A selection of T cell receptor beta chains follows, all from one sample in a study of cytomegalovirus exposure and HLA in healthy donors. The assay was immunoSEQ multiplex PCR, and TCRdb's table has in-frame clones only and misses some. Of around 150,000 clones listed, around 80% were seen once; the top ten hold around 5.8%. The specimen sequenced was PBMCs. The receptors come from a male donor in good health and CMV-seropositive. CDR3s include the opening cysteine and the closing phenylalanine or tryptophan. The D gene is left open where the match is weak. Part of the rows lack a size; the others show once, few, many or a class for expanded clones.

v_call	cdr3_length	clone_size	d_call	j_call	cdr3_nt	cdr3_aa
TRBV6-4	13	NA	NA	TRBJ2-1	TGTGCCAGCAGTACAGCACCATACAATGAGCAGTTCTTC	CASSTAPYNEQFF
TRBV5-6	15	NA	NA	TRBJ1-3	TGTGCCAGCAGCTTGTTACGGGGCTCTGGAAACACCATATATTTT	CASSLLRGSGNTIYF
TRBV14	17	NA	NA	TRBJ2-3	TGTGCCAGCAGCCGGGACCGAGCGGGTGGTCGCACAGATACGCAGTATTTT	CASSRDRAGGRTDTQYF
TRBV7-3	17	NA	NA	TRBJ2-6	TGTGCCAGCAGCGACGGCAGGGGAAGGCCTGGGGCCAACGTCCTGACTTTC	CASSDGRGRPGANVLTF
TRBV11-3	17	NA	NA	TRBJ2-1	TGTGCCAGCAGCTTGAATCAGGAGGACGCGATTTACAATGAGCAGTTCTTC	CASSLNQEDAIYNEQFF
TRBV7-9	16	once	TRBD2	TRBJ2-3	TGTGCCAGCAGCCCTAGGGGACTAGCGAGTACAGATACGCAGTATTTT	CASSPRGLASTDTQYF
TRBV11-3	13	NA	TRBD1	TRBJ2-3	TGTGCCAGCCTTGACAGGGTGCCAGATACGCAGTATTTT	CASLDRVPDTQYF
TRBV11-2	15	NA	NA	TRBJ2-7	TGTGCCAGCAGCTTAGATCTCCAGCGGCCCTACGAGCAGTACTTC	CASSLDLQRPYEQYF
TRBV6-1	15	NA	TRBD1	TRBJ2-7	TGTGCCAGCAGTGAACTATGGGACAGGGCCCACGAGCAGTACTTC	CASSELWDRAHEQYF
TRBV6-1	15	NA	TRBD2	TRBJ2-7	TGTGCCACTACCCCCAGCGGGGCATCCTCCTACGAGCAGTACTTC	CATTPSGASSYEQYF
TRBV7-9	14	NA	NA	TRBJ1-2	TGTGCCAGCAGCTTAGGGCCCGGGGGCTATGGCTACACCTTC	CASSLGPGGYGYTF
TRBV5-5	15	NA	NA	TRBJ2-7	TGTGCCAGCAGCTTAGCCCAGGGTTTTGGCTACGAGCAGTACTTC	CASSLAQGFGYEQYF
TRBV28	14	NA	NA	TRBJ1-5	TGTGCCAGCAGTTTTTTCGGACGGGGTCAGCCCCAGCATTTT	CASSFFGRGQPQHF
TRBV5-1	16	NA	TRBD1	TRBJ2-2	TGCGCCAGCAGCTTGGTGGGGACAGGCGAAGGCGGGGAGCTGTTTTTT	CASSLVGTGEGGELFF
TRBV10-3	15	once	TRBD1	TRBJ1-6	TGTGCCATCAGTGAGTCGGGGACAGATAGTTCACCCCTCCACTTT	CAISESGTDSSPLHF
TRBV5-4	11	NA	NA	TRBJ1-1	TGTGCCATACACCGAAACACTGAAGCTTTCTTT	CAIHRNTEAFF
TRBV10-3	16	NA	NA	TRBJ2-2	TGTGCCATCAGTGAGTCCACCGGGACAAAGGACGGGGAGCTGTTTTTT	CAISESTGTKDGELFF